The clone carrying this T cell receptor (beta chain) is medium-sized. Its target is not known. The CDR3 is 15 amino acids. The germline gives CDR1 ENHRY, CDR2 SYGVKD. Trimming cost V 5 bases and J 2 bases; bases outside gene matches: 6. During its preparation, the TCRbeta library received unique molecular identifiers. One entry per CDR3 protein results from TCRdb running MiXCR on the PCR reads. The table records around 3,000 distinct CDR3 sequences, 20% to 25% of them present only once. The source of the sample is a study of T-cell reconstitution after alpha-beta-depleted transplantation in children. Broader study findings: Alpha-beta T cells about two months after transplant reportedly derived from several hundred expanded graft clones. TCRbeta diversity was high at day 60 in some patients (a result of surviving recipient T cells and thymic progenitors). The main origin of T-cell counts and diversity one year after transplant was newly produced T cells.

The chain uses TRBV10-3 and TRBJ2-3; 8 positions agree with TRBD2. The clonotype comes from a female patient between 10 and 17 years old who had a stem cell transplant for acute lymphoblastic leukemia, so the T cells may come from the graft donor. The material sequenced was PBMCs, mostly from graft donor cells, taken 60 days after TCRalphabeta/CD19-depleted stem cell transplant. CDR3 sequence reads: CAISSSGAYTDTQYF. The CDR3 bases are TGTGCCATCAGTAGTAGCGGGGCCTACACAGATACGCAGTATTTT.